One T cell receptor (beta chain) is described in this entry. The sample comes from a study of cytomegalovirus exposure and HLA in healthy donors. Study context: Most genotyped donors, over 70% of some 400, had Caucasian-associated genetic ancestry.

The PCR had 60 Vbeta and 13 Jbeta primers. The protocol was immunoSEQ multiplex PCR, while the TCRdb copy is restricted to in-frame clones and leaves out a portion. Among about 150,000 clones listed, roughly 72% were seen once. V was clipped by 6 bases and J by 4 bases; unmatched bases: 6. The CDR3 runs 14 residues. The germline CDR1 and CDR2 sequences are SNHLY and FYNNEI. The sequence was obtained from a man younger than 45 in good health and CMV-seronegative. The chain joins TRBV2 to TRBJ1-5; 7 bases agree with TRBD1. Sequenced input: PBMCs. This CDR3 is CASRDDRENQPQHF. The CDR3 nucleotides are TGTGCCAGCAGAGACGACAGGGAGAATCAGCCCCAGCATTTT.